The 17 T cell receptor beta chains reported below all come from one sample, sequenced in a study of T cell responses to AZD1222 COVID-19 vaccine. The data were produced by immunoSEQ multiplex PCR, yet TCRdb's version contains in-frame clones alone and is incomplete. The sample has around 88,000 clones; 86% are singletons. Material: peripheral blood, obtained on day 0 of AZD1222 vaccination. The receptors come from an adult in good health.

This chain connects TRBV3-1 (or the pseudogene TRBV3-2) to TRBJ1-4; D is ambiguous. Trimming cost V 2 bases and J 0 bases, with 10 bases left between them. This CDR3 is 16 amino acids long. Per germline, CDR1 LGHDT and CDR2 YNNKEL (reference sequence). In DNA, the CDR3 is TGTGCCAGCAGCCAATTCCGGAGTGCAACTAATGAAAAACTGTTTTTT. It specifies CASSQFRSATNEKLFF.

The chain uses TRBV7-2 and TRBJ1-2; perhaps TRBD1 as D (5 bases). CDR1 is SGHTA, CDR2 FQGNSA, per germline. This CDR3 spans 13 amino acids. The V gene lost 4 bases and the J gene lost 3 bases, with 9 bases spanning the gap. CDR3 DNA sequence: TGTGCCAGCAGCTCAGACAGCTACTATGGCTACACCTTC. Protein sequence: CASSSDSYYGYTF.

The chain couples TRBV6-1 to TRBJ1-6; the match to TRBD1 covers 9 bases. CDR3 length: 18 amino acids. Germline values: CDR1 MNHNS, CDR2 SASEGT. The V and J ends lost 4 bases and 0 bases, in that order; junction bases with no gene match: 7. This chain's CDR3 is CASSASGQGSSYNSPLHF. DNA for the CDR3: TGTGCCAGCAGTGCCTCGGGACAGGGTAGCTCCTATAATTCACCCCTCCACTTT.

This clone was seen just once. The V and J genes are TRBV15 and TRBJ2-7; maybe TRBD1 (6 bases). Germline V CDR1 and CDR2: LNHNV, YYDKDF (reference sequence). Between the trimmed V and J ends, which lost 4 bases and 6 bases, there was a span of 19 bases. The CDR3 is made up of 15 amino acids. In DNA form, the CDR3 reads TGTGCCACCAGCAAACAGGGATTCCCCTTAACCGAGCAGTACTTC. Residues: CATSKQGFPLTEQYF.

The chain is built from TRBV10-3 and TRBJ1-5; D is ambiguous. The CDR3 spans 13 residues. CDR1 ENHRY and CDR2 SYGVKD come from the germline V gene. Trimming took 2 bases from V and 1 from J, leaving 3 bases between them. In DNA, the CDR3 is TGTGCCATCAGTGAGGGGAGCAATCAGCCCCAGCATTTT. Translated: CAISEGSNQPQHF.

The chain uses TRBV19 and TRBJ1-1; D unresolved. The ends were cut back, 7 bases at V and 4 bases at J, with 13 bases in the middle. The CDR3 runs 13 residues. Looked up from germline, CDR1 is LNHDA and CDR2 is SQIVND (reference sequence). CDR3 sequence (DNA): TGTGCCAGTACACGAGGACTGTTCACTGAAGCTTTCTTT. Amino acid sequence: CASTRGLFTEAFF.

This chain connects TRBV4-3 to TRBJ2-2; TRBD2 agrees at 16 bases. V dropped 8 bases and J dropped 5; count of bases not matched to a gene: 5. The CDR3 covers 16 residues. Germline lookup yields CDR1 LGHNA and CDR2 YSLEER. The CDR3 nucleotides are TGCGCCAGCCGCGGGGGACTAGCGGGAGGGACCGGGGAGCTGTTTTTT. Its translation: CASRGGLAGGTGELFF.

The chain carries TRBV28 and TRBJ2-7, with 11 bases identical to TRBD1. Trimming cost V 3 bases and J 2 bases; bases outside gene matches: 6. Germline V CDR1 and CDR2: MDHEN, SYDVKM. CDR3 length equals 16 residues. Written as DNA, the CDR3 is TGTGCCAGCAGTTTGATGGGGACAGGGGGGACCTACGAGCAGTACTTC. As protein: CASSLMGTGGTYEQYF.

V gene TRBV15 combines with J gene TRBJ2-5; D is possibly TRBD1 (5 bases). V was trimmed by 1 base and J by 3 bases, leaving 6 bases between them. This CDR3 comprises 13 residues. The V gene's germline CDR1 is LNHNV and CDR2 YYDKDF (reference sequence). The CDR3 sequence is CATSRGREETQYF. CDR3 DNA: TGTGCCACCAGCAGAGGCAGGGAAGAGACCCAGTACTTC.

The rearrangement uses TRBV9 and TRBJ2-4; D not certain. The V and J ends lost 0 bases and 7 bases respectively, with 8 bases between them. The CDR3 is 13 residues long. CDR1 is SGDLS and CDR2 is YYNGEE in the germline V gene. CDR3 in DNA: TGTGCCAGCAGCGTAGGATTGGGGAACATTCAGTACTTC. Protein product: CASSVGLGNIQYF.

The CDR3: CASAGDTDTQYF. CDR3 coding DNA: TGTGCCTCAGCGGGGGACACAGATACGCAGTATTTT. The genes are TRBV6-5 and TRBJ2-3, with TRBD2 matching 8 bases. The CDR3 extends over 12 amino acids. Germline V CDR1 and CDR2: MNHEY, SVGAGI. V was clipped by 11 bases and J by 2 bases; unmatched bases: 3.

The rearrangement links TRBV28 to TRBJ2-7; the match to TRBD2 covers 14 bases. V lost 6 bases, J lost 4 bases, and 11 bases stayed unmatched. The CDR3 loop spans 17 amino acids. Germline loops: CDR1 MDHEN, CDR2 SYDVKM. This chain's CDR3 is CASRGGTSGRGGYEQYF. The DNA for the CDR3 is TGTGCCAGCAGAGGGGGGACTAGCGGGAGAGGGGGATACGAGCAGTACTTC. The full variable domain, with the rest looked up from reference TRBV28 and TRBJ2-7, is DVKVTQSSRYLVKRTGEKVFLECVQDMDHENMFWYRQDPGLGLRLIYFSYDVKMKEKGDIPEGYSVSREKKERFSLILESASTNQTSMYLCASRGGTSGRGGYEQYFGPGTRLTVT.

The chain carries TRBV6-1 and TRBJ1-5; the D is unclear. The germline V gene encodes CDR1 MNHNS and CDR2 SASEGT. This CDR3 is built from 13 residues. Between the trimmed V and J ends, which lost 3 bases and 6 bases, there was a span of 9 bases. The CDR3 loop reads CASSDRQVQPQHF. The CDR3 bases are TGTGCCAGCAGTGACCGACAAGTTCAGCCCCAGCATTTT.

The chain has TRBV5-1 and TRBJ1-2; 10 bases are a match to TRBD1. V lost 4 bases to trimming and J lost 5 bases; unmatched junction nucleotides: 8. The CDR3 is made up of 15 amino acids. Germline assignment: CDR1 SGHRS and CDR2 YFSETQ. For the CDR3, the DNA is TGCGCCAGCAGCCCTGGACAGGGGGAGCGGTATGGCTACACCTTC. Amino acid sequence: CASSPGQGERYGYTF. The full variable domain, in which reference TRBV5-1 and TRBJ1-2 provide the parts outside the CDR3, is KAGVTQTPRYLIKTRGQQVTLSCSPISGHRSVSWYQQTPGQGLQFLFEYFSETQRNKGNFPGRFSGRQFSNSRSEMNVSTLELGDSALYLCASSPGQGERYGYTFGSGTRLTVV.

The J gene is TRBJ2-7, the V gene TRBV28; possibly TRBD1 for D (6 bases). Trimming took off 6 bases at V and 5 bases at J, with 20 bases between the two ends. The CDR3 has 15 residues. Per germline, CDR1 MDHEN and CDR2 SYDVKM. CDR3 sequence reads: CASRTQQGFRNEQYF. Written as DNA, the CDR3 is TGTGCCAGCAGGACACAACAGGGTTTTAGGAACGAGCAGTACTTC.

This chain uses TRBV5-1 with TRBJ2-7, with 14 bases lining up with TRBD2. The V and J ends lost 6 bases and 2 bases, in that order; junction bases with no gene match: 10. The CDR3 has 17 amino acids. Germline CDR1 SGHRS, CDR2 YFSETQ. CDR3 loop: CASTSGLAGVSAYEQYF. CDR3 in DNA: TGCGCCAGCACGTCGGGACTAGCGGGAGTTAGCGCCTACGAGCAGTACTTC.

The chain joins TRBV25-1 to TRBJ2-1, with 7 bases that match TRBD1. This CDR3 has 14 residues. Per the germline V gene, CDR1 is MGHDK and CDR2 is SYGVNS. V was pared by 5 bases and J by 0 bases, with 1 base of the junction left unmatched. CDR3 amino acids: CASSNRGSYNEQFF. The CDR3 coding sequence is TGTGCCAGCAGTAACAGGGGCTCCTACAATGAGCAGTTCTTC. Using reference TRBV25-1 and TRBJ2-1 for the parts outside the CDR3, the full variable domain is EADIYQTPRYLVIGTGKKITLECSQTMGHDKMYWYQQDPGMELHLIHYSYGVNSTEKGDLSSESTVSRIRTEHFPLTLESARPSHTSQYLCASSNRGSYNEQFFGPGTRLTVL.